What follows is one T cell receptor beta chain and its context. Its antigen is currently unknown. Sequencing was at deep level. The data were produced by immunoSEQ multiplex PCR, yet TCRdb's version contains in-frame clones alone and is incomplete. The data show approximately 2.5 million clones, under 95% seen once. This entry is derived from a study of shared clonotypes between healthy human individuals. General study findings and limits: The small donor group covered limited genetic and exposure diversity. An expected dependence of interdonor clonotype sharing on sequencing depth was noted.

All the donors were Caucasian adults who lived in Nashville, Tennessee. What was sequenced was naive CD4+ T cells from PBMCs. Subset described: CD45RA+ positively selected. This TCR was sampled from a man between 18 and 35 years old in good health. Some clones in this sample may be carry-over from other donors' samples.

CDR3: CAWSGTGNFDEQYF. The CDR3 region has the DNA TGTGCCTGGAGCGGAACTGGGAACTTCGACGAGCAGTACTTC. The rearrangement links TRBV30 to TRBJ2-7; D is unresolved. V shed 3 bases and J shed 5 bases, with 17 bases lying between them. CDR3 length equals 14 residues. Germline CDR1 GTSNPN, CDR2 SVGIG (reference sequence).